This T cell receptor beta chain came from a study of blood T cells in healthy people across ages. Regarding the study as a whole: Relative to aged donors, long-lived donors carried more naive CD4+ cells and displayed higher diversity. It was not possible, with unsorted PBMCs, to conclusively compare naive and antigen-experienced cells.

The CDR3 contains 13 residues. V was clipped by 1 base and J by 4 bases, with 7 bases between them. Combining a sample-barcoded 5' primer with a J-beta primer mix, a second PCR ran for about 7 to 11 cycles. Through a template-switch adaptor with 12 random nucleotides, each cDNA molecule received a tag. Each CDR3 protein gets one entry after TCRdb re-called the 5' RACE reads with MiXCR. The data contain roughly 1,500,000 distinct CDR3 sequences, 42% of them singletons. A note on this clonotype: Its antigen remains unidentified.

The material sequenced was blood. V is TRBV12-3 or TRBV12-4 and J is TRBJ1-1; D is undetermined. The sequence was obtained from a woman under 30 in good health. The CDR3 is CASSLGASTEAFF. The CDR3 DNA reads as TGTGCCAGCAGTTTAGGGGCTAGCACTGAAGCTTTCTTT.